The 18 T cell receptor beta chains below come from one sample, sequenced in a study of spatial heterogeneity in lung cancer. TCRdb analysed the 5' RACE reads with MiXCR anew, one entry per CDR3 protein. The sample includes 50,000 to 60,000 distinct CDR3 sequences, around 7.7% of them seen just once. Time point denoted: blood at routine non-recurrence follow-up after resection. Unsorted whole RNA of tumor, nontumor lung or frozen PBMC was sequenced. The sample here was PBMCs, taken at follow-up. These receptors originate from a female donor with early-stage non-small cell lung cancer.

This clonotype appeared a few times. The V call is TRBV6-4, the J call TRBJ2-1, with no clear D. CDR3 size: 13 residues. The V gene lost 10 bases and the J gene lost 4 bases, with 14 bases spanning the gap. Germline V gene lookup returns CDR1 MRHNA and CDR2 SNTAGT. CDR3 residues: CATRKEVYNEQFF. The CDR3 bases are TGTGCCACCAGGAAAGAGGTTTACAATGAGCAGTTCTTC.

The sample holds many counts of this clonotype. The CDR3 loop is CASSRTGSKDEQYF. The CDR3 DNA sequence: TGTGCCAGCAGCCGGACAGGGAGTAAAGACGAGCAGTACTTC. V usage is TRBV7-8 and J usage is TRBJ2-7; the match to TRBD1 covers 8 bases. With V trimmed by 5 bases and J by 5 bases, 8 bases remained unmatched. Germline assignment: CDR1 SGHVS and CDR2 FQNEAQ. This CDR3 has 14 amino acids. Full variable domain (outside the CDR3, taken from reference TRBV7-8 and TRBJ2-7): GAGVSQSPRYKVAKRGQDVALRCDPISGHVSLFWYQQALGQGPEFLTYFQNEAQLDKSGLPSDRFFAERPEGSVSTLKIQRTQQEDSAVYLCASSRTGSKDEQYFGPGTRLTVT.

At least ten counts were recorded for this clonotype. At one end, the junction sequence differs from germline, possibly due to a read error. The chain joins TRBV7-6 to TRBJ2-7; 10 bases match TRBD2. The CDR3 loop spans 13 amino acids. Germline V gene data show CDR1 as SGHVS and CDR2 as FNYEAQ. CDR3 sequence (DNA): TGTGCCAGCAGCTTAGCACAACTAGCGGGGTTGTCCTTC. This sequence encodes CASSLAQLAGLSF.

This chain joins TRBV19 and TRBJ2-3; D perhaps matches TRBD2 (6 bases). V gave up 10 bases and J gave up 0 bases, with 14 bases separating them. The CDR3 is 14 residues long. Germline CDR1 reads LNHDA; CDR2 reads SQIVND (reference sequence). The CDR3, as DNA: TGTGCCACGGAGGACTACCAAAGCACAGATACGCAGTATTTT. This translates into CATEDYQSTDTQYF.

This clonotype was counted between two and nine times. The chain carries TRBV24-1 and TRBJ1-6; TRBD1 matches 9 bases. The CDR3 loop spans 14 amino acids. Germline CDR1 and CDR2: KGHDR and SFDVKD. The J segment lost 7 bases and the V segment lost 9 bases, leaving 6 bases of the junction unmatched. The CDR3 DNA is TGTGCCACCGGAGAAGGACAGGGGAATTCACCCCTCCACTTT. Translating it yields CATGEGQGNSPLHF.

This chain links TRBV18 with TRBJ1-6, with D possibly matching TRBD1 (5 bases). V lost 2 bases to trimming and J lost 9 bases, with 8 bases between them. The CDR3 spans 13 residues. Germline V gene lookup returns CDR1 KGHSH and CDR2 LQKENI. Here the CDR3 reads CASSPSGLSPLHF. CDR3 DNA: TGTGCCAGCTCACCATCGGGGCTTTCACCCCTCCACTTT. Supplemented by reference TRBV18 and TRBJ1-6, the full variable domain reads NAGVMQNPRHLVRRRGQEARLRCSPMKGHSHVYWYRQLPEEGLKFMVYLQKENIIDESGMPKERFSAEFPKEGPSILRIQQVVRGDSAAYFCASSPSGLSPLHFGNGTRLTVT.

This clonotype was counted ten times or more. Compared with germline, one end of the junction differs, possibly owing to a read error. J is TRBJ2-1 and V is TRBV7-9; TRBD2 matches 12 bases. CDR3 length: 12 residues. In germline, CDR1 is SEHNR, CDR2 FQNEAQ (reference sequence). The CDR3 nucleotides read TGCGCTGGACTAGCGGGGAACAATGAGCAGTTCTTC. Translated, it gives CAGLAGNNEQFF.

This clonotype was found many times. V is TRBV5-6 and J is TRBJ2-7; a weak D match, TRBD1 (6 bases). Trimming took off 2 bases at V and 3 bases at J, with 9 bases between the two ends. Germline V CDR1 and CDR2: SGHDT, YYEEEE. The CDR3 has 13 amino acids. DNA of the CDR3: TGTGCCAGCAGCTTAAGACAGGTCTACGAGCAGTACTTC. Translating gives CASSLRQVYEQYF.

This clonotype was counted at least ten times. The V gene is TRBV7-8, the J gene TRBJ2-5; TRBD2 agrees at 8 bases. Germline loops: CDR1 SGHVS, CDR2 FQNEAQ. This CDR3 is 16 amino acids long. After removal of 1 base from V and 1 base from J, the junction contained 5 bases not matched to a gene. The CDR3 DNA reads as TGTGCCAGCAGCTTAGGAGCGGGGGCTGGCCAAGAGACCCAGTACTTC. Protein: CASSLGAGAGQETQYF.

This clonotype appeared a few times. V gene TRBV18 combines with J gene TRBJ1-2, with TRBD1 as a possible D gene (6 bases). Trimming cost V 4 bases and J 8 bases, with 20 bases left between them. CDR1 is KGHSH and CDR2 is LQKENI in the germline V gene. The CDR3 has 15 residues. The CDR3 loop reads CASSLTTGKGGGYTF. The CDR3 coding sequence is TGTGCCAGCTCACTGACGACAGGAAAGGGCGGAGGCTACACCTTC.

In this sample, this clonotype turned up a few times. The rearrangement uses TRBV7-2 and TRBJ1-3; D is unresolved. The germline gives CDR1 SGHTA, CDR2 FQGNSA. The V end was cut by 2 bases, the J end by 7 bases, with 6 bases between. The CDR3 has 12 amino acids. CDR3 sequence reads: CASSLMGNTIYF. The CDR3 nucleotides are TGTGCCAGCAGCTTAATGGGGAACACCATATATTTT.

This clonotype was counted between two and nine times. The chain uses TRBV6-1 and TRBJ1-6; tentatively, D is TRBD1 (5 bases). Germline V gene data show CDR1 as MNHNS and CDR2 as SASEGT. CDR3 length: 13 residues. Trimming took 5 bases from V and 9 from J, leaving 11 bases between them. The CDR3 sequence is CASSLDTPSPLHF. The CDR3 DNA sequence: TGTGCCAGCAGTCTGGACACCCCTTCACCCCTCCACTTT.

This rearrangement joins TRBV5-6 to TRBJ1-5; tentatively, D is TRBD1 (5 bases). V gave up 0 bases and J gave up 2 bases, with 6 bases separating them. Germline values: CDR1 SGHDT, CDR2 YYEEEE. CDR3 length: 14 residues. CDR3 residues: CASSLVRGNQPQHF. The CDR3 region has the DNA TGTGCCAGCAGCTTGGTCAGGGGCAATCAGCCCCAGCATTTT.

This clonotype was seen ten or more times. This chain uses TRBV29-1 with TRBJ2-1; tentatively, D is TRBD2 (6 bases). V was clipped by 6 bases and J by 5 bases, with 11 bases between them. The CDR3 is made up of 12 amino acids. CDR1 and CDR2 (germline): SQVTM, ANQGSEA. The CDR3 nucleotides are TGCAGCGTCGCCCCTAGCGACAATGAGCAGTTCTTC. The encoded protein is CSVAPSDNEQFF.

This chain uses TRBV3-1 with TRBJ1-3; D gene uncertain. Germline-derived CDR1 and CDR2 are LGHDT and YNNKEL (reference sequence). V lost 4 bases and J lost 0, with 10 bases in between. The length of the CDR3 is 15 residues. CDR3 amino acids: CASSRLESSGNTIYF. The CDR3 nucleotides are TGTGCCAGCAGCCGACTGGAGAGCTCTGGAAACACCATATATTTT.

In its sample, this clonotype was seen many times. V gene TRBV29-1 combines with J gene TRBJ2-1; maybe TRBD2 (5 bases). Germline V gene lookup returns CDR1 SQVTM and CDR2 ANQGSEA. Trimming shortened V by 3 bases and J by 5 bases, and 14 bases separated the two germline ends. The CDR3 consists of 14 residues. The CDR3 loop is CSVDDPGYHNEQFF. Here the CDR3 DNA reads TGCAGCGTTGATGATCCGGGGTACCACAATGAGCAGTTCTTC.

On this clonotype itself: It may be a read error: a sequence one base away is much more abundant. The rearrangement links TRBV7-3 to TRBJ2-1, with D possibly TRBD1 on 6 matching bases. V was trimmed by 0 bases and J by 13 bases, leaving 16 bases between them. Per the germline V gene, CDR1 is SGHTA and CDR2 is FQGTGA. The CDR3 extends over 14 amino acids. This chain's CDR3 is CASSLTNEGRGQFF. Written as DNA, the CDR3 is TGTGCCAGCAGCTTAACGAATGAGGGCAGGGGCCAGTTCTTC. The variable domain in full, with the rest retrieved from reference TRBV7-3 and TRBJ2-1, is GAGVSQTPSNKVTEKGKYVELRCDPISGHTALYWYRQSLGQGPEFLIYFQGTGAADDSGLPNDRFFAVRPEGSVSTLKIQRTERGDSAVYLCASSLTNEGRGQFFGPGTRLTVL.

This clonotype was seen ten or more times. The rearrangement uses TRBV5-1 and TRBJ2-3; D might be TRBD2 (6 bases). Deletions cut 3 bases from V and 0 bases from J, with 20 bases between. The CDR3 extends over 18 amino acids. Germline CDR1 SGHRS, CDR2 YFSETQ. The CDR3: CASSSRRGRGTSTDTQYF. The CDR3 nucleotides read TGCGCCAGCAGCTCACGTAGAGGGCGGGGAACTAGCACAGATACGCAGTATTTT.